The 9 T cell receptor beta chains listed next were all sequenced from one sample in a study of T cells after posttransplantation cyclophosphamide. TCRdb's table, derived via immunoSEQ multiplex PCR, lists solely in-frame clones and lacks some. Among about 11,000 clones listed, approximately 95% were seen once. Sequencing used naive CD8+ T cells sorted from PBMCs. These TCRs come from a man aged 30-40 years in good health and a related stem cell transplant donor.

The chain carries TRBV5-1 and TRBJ2-3, with 12 bases identical to TRBD2. Trimming removed 1 base from V and 4 bases from J; junction bases left unmatched: 7. The CDR3 totals 17 residues. Germline loops: CDR1 SGHRS, CDR2 YFSETQ. The CDR3 sequence: CASSLKTSGGIADTQYF. In DNA, the CDR3 is TGCGCCAGCAGCTTGAAAACTAGCGGGGGGATCGCAGATACGCAGTATTTT. Together with reference TRBV5-1 and TRBJ2-3, the CDR3 gives the full variable domain: KAGVTQTPRYLIKTRGQQVTLSCSPISGHRSVSWYQQTPGQGLQFLFEYFSETQRNKGNFPGRFSGRQFSNSRSEMNVSTLELGDSALYLCASSLKTSGGIADTQYFGPGTRLTVL.

The chain uses TRBV4-2 and TRBJ1-2; D is unclear. This CDR3 has 13 amino acids. Trimming shortened V by 0 bases and J by 2 bases, and 4 bases separated the two germline ends. Germline assignment: CDR1 LGHNA and CDR2 YNFKEQ. Here the CDR3 DNA reads TGTGCCAGCAGCCAAGATCCGAACTATGGCTACACCTTC. Translation gives CASSQDPNYGYTF.

V and J are TRBV27 and TRBJ1-5, with 9 bases aligning to TRBD1. CDR1 is MNHEY, CDR2 SMNVEV, per germline (reference sequence). The CDR3 is made up of 15 amino acids. After removal of 5 bases from V and 8 bases from J, the junction contained 10 bases not matched to a gene. CDR3 coding DNA: TGTGCCAGCAGTAGACAGACAGGGGGAATCGAGCCCCAGCATTTT. This translates into CASSRQTGGIEPQHF.

The chain couples TRBV11-2 to TRBJ2-2, with unresolved D. Trimming shortened V by 2 bases and J by 8 bases, and 3 bases separated the two germline ends. The CDR3 has 11 amino acids. The germline CDR1 and CDR2 sequences are SGHAT and FQNNGV. The CDR3 spells CASSLSGELFF. The CDR3 DNA reads TGTGCCAGCAGCTTATCGGGGGAGCTGTTTTTT.

J is TRBJ1-2 and V is TRBV12-2. TRBV12-2 is shown as a pseudogene. The CDR3 covers 12 residues. CDR3 DNA: TGTGCAATCCCGAGGCCCCTCTATGGCTACACCTTC. It translates to CAIPRPLYGYTF.

V is TRBV28 and J is TRBJ2-5, with a weak D call TRBD1 (6 bases). From germline, CDR1 is MDHEN and CDR2 SYDVKM. This CDR3 has 19 amino acids. Trimming left V 2 bases short and J 0 bases short, with 22 bases between. Here the CDR3 reads CASSLAGQGSYEYQETQYF. The CDR3 DNA reads TGTGCCAGCAGTTTAGCGGGTCAGGGGAGCTATGAGTACCAAGAGACCCAGTACTTC.

V gene TRBV10-3 combines with J gene TRBJ2-7, with D possibly being TRBD1 (6 bases). This CDR3 contains 15 residues. Trimming left V 2 bases short and J 4 bases short, with 15 bases between. CDR1 ENHRY and CDR2 SYGVKD come from the germline V gene. The CDR3 region is CAISEGTLERYEQYF. The CDR3 bases are TGTGCCATCAGTGAGGGGACACTAGAAAGGTACGAGCAGTACTTC.

The sample holds one count of this clone. V usage is TRBV28 and J usage is TRBJ2-5; TRBD2 is a possible D gene (6 bases). The CDR3 length is 14 residues. CDR1 and CDR2 (germline): MDHEN, SYDVKM. V was clipped by 6 bases and J by 4 bases, with 15 bases between them. The CDR3 nucleotides read TGTGCCAGCAGGACCCTTTGGGGAGGAGAGACCCAGTACTTC. Encoded protein: CASRTLWGGETQYF.

The rearrangement joins TRBV27 to TRBJ2-6; tentatively, D is TRBD1 (7 bases). Trimming stripped 6 bases from V and 2 bases from J, with 17 bases between. This CDR3 is built from 17 residues. Looked up from germline, CDR1 is MNHEY and CDR2 is SMNVEV (reference sequence). CDR3 DNA sequence: TGTGCCAGCAGCGCCCAGGGGGGCGTAACTGGGGCCAACGTCCTGACTTTC. This translates into CASSAQGGVTGANVLTF.